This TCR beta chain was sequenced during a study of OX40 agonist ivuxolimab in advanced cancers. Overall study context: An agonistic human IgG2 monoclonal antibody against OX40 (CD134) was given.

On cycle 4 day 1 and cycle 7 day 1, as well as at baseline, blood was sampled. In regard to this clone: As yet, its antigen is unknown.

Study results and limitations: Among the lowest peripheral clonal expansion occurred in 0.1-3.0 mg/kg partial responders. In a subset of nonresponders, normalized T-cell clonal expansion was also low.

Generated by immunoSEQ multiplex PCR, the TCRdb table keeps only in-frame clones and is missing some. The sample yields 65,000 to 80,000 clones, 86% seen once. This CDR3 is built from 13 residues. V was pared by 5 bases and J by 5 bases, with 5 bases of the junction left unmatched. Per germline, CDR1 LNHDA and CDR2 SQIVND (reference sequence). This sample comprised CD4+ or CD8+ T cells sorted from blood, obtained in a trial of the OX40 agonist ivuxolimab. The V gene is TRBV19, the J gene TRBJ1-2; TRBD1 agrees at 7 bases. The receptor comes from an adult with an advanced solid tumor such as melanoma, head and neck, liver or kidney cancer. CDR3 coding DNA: TGTGCCAGTAGTGACAGGGTAGGATATGGCTACACCTTC. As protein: CASSDRVGYGYTF.